This entry features one TCR beta chain sequence. The method was immunoSEQ multiplex PCR; TCRdb's version includes in-frame clones alone and lacks a portion of them. The data hold about 120,000 clones, with 79% observed a single time. The data stem from a study of blood T cell repertoires in COVID-19. Study background: Specimens from acute and convalescent COVID-19 originated in the United States, Italy and Spain. PBMCs, B-cell-depleted T cells, or T cells were the source of the cDNA or gDNA that made up the material.

Germline V gene sequence: CDR1 LNHDA, CDR2 SQIVND (reference sequence). With V trimmed by 9 bases and J by 3 bases, 2 bases remained unmatched. The CDR3 runs to 13 residues. The origin of this receptor is a woman aged 80 or over with acute or convalescent COVID-19. V and J are TRBV19 and TRBJ1-3; 10 bases are shared with TRBD1. The sample taken for sequencing was peripheral blood. The CDR3 is CARTGGNGNTIYF. The DNA of the CDR3 is TGTGCCAGGACAGGGGGCAATGGAAACACCATATATTTT. The variable domain in full, with the rest retrieved from reference TRBV19 and TRBJ1-3, is DGGITQSPKYLFRKEGQNVTLSCEQNLNHDAMYWYRQDPGQGLRLIYYSQIVNDFQKGDIAEGYSVSREKKESFPLTVTSAQKNPTAFYLCARTGGNGNTIYFGEGSWLTVV.